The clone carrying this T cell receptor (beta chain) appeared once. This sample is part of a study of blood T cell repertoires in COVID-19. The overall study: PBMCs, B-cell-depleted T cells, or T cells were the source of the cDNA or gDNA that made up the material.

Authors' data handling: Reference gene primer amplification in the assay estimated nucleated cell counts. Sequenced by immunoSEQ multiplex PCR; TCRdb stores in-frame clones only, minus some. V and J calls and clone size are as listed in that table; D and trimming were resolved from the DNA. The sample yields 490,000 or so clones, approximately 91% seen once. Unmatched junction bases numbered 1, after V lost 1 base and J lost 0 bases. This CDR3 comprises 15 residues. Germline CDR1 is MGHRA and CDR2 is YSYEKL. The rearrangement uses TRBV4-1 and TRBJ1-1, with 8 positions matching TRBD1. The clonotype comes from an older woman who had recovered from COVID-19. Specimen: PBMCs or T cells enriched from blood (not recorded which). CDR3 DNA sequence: TGCGCCAGCAGCCAAGGACAGGGGCTGAACACTGAAGCTTTCTTT. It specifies CASSQGQGLNTEAFF.